This T cell receptor beta chain was identified during a study of response to subunit inactivated influenza vaccine. Study results and limitations: Seasonal influenza vaccination, on each occasion, was suggested by the authors to recruit few new T cells.

The CDR3 totals 18 residues. The trim removed 4 bases at V and 1 base at J, leaving 13 bases unmatched. The germline V gene encodes CDR1 MDHEN and CDR2 SYDVKM. This clonotype was recorded many times. What it binds is not known. TCRdb independently ran MiXCR on the RT-PCR reads; one entry per CDR3 protein. The data show about 520,000 distinct CDR3 sequences, with approximately 7.8% seen just once and around 13% held by the top ten. This sequence joins TRBV28 and TRBJ1-1; 9 nucleotides agree with TRBD1. The sequenced sample was PBMCs from blood, obtained 23 to 25 months after vaccination. The TCR sequence derives from a man between 50 and 75 years old who received an inactivated influenza vaccine. CDR3 residues: CASSSQTQRTGANTEAFF. The CDR3 DNA reads TGTGCCAGCAGTTCCCAAACCCAACGGACAGGGGCGAACACTGAAGCTTTCTTT.